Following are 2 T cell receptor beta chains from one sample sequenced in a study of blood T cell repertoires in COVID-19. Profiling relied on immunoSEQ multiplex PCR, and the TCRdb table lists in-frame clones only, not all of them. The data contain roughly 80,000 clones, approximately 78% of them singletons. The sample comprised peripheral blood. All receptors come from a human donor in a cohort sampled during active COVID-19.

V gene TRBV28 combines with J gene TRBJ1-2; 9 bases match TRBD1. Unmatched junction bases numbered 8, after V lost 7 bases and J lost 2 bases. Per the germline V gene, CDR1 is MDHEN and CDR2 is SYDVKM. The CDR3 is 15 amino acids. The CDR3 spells CASITSTGGNYGYTF. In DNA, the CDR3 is TGTGCCAGCATCACAAGTACAGGGGGCAACTATGGCTACACCTTC.

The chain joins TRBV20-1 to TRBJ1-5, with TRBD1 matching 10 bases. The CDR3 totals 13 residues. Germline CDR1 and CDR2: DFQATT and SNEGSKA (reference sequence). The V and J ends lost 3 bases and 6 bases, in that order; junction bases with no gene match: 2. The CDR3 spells CSASRDRGQPQHF. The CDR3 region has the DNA TGCAGTGCTAGTAGGGACAGGGGTCAGCCCCAGCATTTT.